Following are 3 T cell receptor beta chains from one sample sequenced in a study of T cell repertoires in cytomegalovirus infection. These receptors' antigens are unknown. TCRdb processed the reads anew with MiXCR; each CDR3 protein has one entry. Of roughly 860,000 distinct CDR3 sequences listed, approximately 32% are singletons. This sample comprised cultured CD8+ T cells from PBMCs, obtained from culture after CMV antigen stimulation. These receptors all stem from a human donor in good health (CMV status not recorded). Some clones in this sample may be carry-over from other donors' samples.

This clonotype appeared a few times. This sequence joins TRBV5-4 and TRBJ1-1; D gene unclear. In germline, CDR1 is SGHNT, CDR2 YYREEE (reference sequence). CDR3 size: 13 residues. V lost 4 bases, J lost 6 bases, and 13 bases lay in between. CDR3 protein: CASSPGTPPEAFF. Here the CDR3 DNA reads TGTGCCAGCAGCCCGGGAACTCCACCTGAAGCTTTCTTT.

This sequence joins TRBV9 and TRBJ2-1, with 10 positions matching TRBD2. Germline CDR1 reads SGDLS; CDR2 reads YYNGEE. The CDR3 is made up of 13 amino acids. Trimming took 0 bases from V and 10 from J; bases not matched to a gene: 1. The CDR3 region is CASSVVTSGEQFF. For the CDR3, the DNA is TGTGCCAGCAGCGTAGTGACTAGCGGGGAGCAGTTCTTC.

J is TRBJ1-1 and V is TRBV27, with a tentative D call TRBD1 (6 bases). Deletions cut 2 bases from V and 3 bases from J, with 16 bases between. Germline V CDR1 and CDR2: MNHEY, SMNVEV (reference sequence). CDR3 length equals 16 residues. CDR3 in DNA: TGTGCCAGCAGTTTAACGTGGGGGGCGGGGGACACTGAAGCTTTCTTT. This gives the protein CASSLTWGAGDTEAFF.